This TCR beta chain was identified during a study of blood T cell repertoires in COVID-19. Study background: Samples came from the United States, Italy and Spain, spanning acute and convalescent COVID-19. Sample material is recorded as cDNA or gDNA derived from T cells, B-cell-depleted T cells, or PBMCs.

TCRdb's copy holds only in-frame clones and misses some; the assay was immunoSEQ multiplex PCR. The sample carries just over 300,000 clones, around 87% recorded once. Participants were aged roughly 18 to 95 years, lived in around 22 US areas, and enrolled virtually. V lost 6 bases, J lost 3 bases, and 12 bases stayed unmatched. Per the germline V gene, CDR1 is SGHAT and CDR2 is FQNNGV. The CDR3 has 16 amino acids. The TCR sequence derives from a woman aged 18-29 years with acute COVID-19. The chain is built from TRBV11-2 and TRBJ1-2, with 8 bases lining up with TRBD1. The specimen was PBMCs or T cells enriched from blood (not recorded which). In DNA form, the CDR3 reads TGTGCCAGCAGACTACTCGACAGGGGTGATTACTATGGCTACACCTTC. It specifies CASRLLDRGDYYGYTF.